Below are 14 T cell receptor beta chains sequenced from a single sample in a study of blood T cell repertoires in COVID-19. Clones were sequenced by immunoSEQ multiplex PCR, and TCRdb holds only the in-frame ones, with some missing. The sample records roughly 90,000 clones, more than 65% being singletons. Sequenced input: peripheral blood. The origin of the receptors is a human donor in a cohort sampled during active COVID-19.

V is TRBV29-1 and J is TRBJ2-1; TRBD1 matches 7 bases. CDR1 SQVTM and CDR2 ANQGSEA come from the germline V gene. The junction had 8 bases not matched to a gene; V was cut back by 3 bases and J by 6 bases. The CDR3 contains 14 residues. In nucleotides, the CDR3 is TGCAGCGTTGAGGACGCACAGGGGAGCAATGAGCAGTTCTTC. It translates to CSVEDAQGSNEQFF.

In regard to this clone: At one of its ends the junction is not consistent with the germline gene, which may arise from a read error. V and J are TRBV6-6 and TRBJ2-1, with TRBD2 identical over 7 bases. The CDR3 consists of 12 residues. Germline CDR1 is MNHNY and CDR2 is SVGAGI (reference sequence). Here the CDR3 reads CTSGEGYNEQFF. Here the CDR3 DNA reads TGCACTTCGGGGGAGGGGTACAATGAGCAGTTCTTC.

The chain couples TRBV7-9 to TRBJ1-6; D gene unclear. CDR1 and CDR2 (germline): SEHNR, FQNEAQ (reference sequence). Trimming removed 2 bases at V and 14 bases at J, with 7 bases between. The CDR3 consists of 11 residues. The CDR3: CASSLLGSLHF. The CDR3 DNA follows: TGTGCCAGCAGCTTACTTGGCTCCCTCCACTTT.

The gene calls are TRBV25-1 and TRBJ2-7; 15 nucleotides line up with TRBD2. The CDR3 has 16 amino acids. Unmatched junction bases numbered 4, after V lost 5 bases and J lost 2 bases. Germline CDR1 MGHDK, CDR2 SYGVNS. CDR3 sequence: CASSLGLAGGTYEQYF. DNA for the CDR3: TGTGCCAGCAGTTTGGGACTAGCGGGGGGCACCTACGAGCAGTACTTC.

As concerns this clone: One junction end disagrees with the germline gene, perhaps due to a read error. The chain couples TRBV25-1 to TRBJ1-4; a weak D match, TRBD1 (5 bases). Germline assignment: CDR1 MGHDK and CDR2 SYGVNS. The CDR3 runs 15 residues. The CDR3 bases are TGTGCCAACAGTGTCGACAGCTCAACTAATGAAAAACTGTTTTTT. It codes for CANSVDSSTNEKLFF.

This chain uses TRBV7-9 with TRBJ2-7, with D tentatively TRBD1 (6 bases). Germline CDR1 reads SEHNR; CDR2 reads FQNEAQ (reference sequence). Between the trimmed V and J ends, which lost 1 base and 3 bases, there was a span of 13 bases. The CDR3 runs to 15 residues. The CDR3 DNA reads as TGTGCCAGCAGCTTAGAGCAGGGGCTACACTACGAGCAGTACTTC. Amino acids: CASSLEQGLHYEQYF.

The chain couples TRBV12-3 or TRBV12-4 to TRBJ1-2; TRBD1 is a possible D gene (6 bases). CDR3 length: 13 residues. V dropped 7 bases and J dropped 6 bases, with 15 bases sitting between them. As DNA, the CDR3 is TGTGCCAGCACCGAAGGACAGCAGCATGGCTACACCTTC. Its translation: CASTEGQQHGYTF.

The chain combines TRBV28 with TRBJ1-2; 9 bases are a match to TRBD1. Per germline, CDR1 MDHEN and CDR2 SYDVKM. Germline trimming cut 6 bases from V and 7 bases from J; bases unmatched to any gene: 6. The CDR3 loop spans 13 amino acids. CDR3 residues: CASSLGQGFGYTF. The CDR3 DNA reads TGTGCCAGCAGCCTGGGACAGGGATTTGGCTACACCTTC.

The chain recombines TRBV5-6 with TRBJ1-1, with D possibly TRBD1 on 5 matching bases. The CDR3 covers 14 residues. Trimming removed 0 bases at V and 5 bases at J, with 11 bases between. The germline CDR1 and CDR2 sequences are SGHDT and YYEEEE. As DNA, the CDR3 is TGTGCCAGCAGCTTGGAGGGGCGGGGGACTGAAGCTTTCTTT. This gives the protein CASSLEGRGTEAFF.

This clone was seen a handful of times. The CDR3 here is CASSFFRDFYNSPLHF. The CDR3 region has the DNA TGTGCCAGCAGTTTTTTCCGGGACTTCTATAATTCACCCCTCCACTTT. The V gene is TRBV2, the J gene TRBJ1-6; D possibly corresponds to TRBD1 (5 bases). Germline V CDR1 and CDR2: SNHLY, FYNNEI. The CDR3 sequence is 16 residues long. Trimming removed 5 bases at V and 3 bases at J, with 14 bases between.

The rearrangement links TRBV5-5 to TRBJ1-1; no definite D call. The CDR3 has 12 amino acids. The germline gives CDR1 SGHKS, CDR2 YYEKEE (reference sequence). The V and J ends lost 2 bases and 7 bases respectively, with 9 bases between them. The CDR3 nucleotides read TGTGCCAGCAGCTTTTTGGGCAGTGAAGCTTTCTTT. This sequence encodes CASSFLGSEAFF.

The chain has TRBV21-1 and TRBJ2-3; TRBD2 is the table's D call, not checked against the DNA. TRBV21-1 is shown as a pseudogene. The CDR3 consists of 15 residues. Written as DNA, the CDR3 is TGTGCCAGCAGCGCTCCAGAGGTCCTCACAGATACGCAGTATTTT. This translates into CASSAPEVLTDTQYF.

The chain joins TRBV6-5 to TRBJ2-3; 10 nucleotides line up with TRBD1. CDR3 length: 14 amino acids. V shed 6 bases and J 6 bases; nucleotides not matched to a gene: 6. The germline CDR1 and CDR2 sequences are MNHEY and SVGAGI. The CDR3 sequence: CASRGQGLPDTQYF. The CDR3 nucleotides are TGTGCCAGCAGGGGACAGGGGTTACCGGATACGCAGTATTTT.

The CDR3 nucleotides read TGTGCCAGCACAGATTCGGGCAGGGTGGATGAAAAACTGTTTTTT. Residues: CASTDSGRVDEKLFF. The J gene is TRBJ1-4, the V gene TRBV28; a possible D gene is TRBD1 (5 bases). This CDR3 region has 15 residues. The V end lost 7 bases, the J end lost 6 bases, and 18 bases lay between the germline ends. Germline V CDR1 and CDR2: MDHEN, SYDVKM.